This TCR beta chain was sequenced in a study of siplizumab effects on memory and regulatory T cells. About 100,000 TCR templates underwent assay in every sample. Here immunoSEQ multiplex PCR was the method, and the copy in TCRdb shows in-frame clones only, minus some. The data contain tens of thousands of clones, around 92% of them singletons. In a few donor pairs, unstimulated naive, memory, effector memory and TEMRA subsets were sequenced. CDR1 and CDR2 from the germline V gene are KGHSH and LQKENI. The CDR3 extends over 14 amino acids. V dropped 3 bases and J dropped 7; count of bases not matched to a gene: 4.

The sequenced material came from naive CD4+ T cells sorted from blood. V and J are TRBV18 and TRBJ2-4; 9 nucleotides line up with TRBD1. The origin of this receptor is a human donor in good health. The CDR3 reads CASSPTGGLNIQYF. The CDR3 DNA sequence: TGTGCCAGCTCACCGACAGGGGGACTTAACATTCAGTACTTC.